One sample yielded the 16 T cell receptor beta chains listed below, sequenced in a study of human T cells and chemical hapten exposure. The time point denotes: pre-sensitization, week 0. Regarding treatment: therapeutic diphenylcyclopropenone sensitization with weekly scalp DPC. TCRdb analysed the RACE reads with MiXCR anew, one entry per CDR3 protein. The sample has about 93,000 distinct CDR3 sequences; 8.5% to 9% are singletons. The sequencing here drew on whole blood, taken in connection with sensitization to the hapten diphenylcyclopropenone (DPC). The receptors come from a man aged 35 to 55 with alopecia areata. Some clones in this sample may be carry-over from other donors' samples.

The sample holds a few counts of this clonotype. V is TRBV9 and J is TRBJ2-2, with 7 bases that match TRBD1. The CDR3 covers 14 residues. V dropped 0 bases and J dropped 6; count of bases not matched to a gene: 2. From germline, CDR1 is SGDLS and CDR2 YYNGEE. CDR3 in DNA: TGTGCCAGCAGCGTAGTTCAGGGGGCCGGGGAGCTGTTTTTT. It specifies CASSVVQGAGELFF.

This clonotype was counted ten times or more. This chain uses TRBV6-5 with TRBJ1-5; 7 nucleotides agree with TRBD1. The CDR3 is made up of 14 amino acids. V was clipped by 6 bases and J by 6 bases; unmatched bases: 8. Per germline, CDR1 MNHEY and CDR2 SVGAGI. The CDR3 protein is CASRPQGIGQPQHF. The CDR3 DNA sequence: TGTGCCAGCAGGCCACAGGGGATCGGTCAGCCCCAGCATTTT.

This clonotype appeared a few times. V and J are TRBV6-2 or TRBV6-3 and TRBJ2-7; 9 bases are shared with TRBD2. Germline V gene sequence: CDR1 MNHEY, CDR2 SVGEGT. J gave up 2 bases and V 8 bases, and 7 bases lay outside the gene matches. The CDR3 extends over 14 amino acids. In DNA form, the CDR3 reads TGTGCCAGCGGTTTTCTAGCGGGACCCTACGAGCAGTACTTC. Residues: CASGFLAGPYEQYF.

This clonotype was observed at least ten times. The gene calls are TRBV6-2 or TRBV6-3 and TRBJ2-1, with 10 bases fitting TRBD2. With V trimmed by 6 bases and J by 9 bases, 14 bases remained unmatched. The germline V gene encodes CDR1 MNHEY and CDR2 SVGEGT. The CDR3 is 16 amino acids. CDR3 sequence reads: CASSDSPSGSRVEQFF. DNA of the CDR3: TGTGCCAGCAGCGATTCACCTAGCGGGAGCCGCGTTGAGCAGTTCTTC.

This clonotype was counted a few times. The chain carries TRBV10-3 and TRBJ2-7, with 9 bases fitting TRBD1. V shed 5 bases, J shed 5 bases, and the junction held 4 bases outside the gene matches. The CDR3 sequence is 13 residues long. In germline, CDR1 is ENHRY, CDR2 SYGVKD. For the CDR3, the DNA is TGTGCCATCAGTCCACGGACAGGGGACGAGCAGTACTTC. Translated, it gives CAISPRTGDEQYF.

The chain links TRBV3-1 to TRBJ2-5; no reliable D call. The germline V gene has CDR1 LGHDT and CDR2 YNNKEL (reference sequence). Trimming left V 3 bases short and J 5 bases short, with 10 bases between. CDR3 length: 13 residues. CDR3 in amino acids: CASSQYEMETQYF. CDR3 sequence (DNA): TGTGCCAGCAGCCAGTACGAGATGGAGACCCAGTACTTC.

This clonotype was seen repeatedly, ten times or more. The CDR3 sequence is CASRFTGTRGSYEQYV. CDR3 in DNA: TGTGCCAGCAGGTTCACCGGGACTAGGGGATCCTACGAGCAGTACGTC. The chain carries TRBV6-5 and TRBJ2-7; 8 bases align to TRBD2. V lost 6 bases to trimming and J lost 1 base; unmatched junction nucleotides: 11. This CDR3 spans 16 amino acids. Looked up from germline, CDR1 is MNHEY and CDR2 is SVGAGI.

This clonotype was detected only a few times. The rearrangement joins TRBV7-6 to TRBJ2-5; D call uncertain. The germline V gene has CDR1 SGHVS and CDR2 FNYEAQ. The CDR3 is 14 amino acids. V was cut by 5 bases and J by 1 base, with 11 bases left in between. The CDR3 DNA follows: TGTGCCAGCAGCCCAGTAAACTTCCAAGAGACCCAGTACTTC. Protein: CASSPVNFQETQYF.

The chain links TRBV29-1 to TRBJ2-1, with D possibly being TRBD1 (6 bases). Germline CDR1 SQVTM, CDR2 ANQGSEA. Trimming removed 3 bases at V and 1 base at J, with 16 bases between. The CDR3 spans 16 residues. CDR3 coding DNA: TGCAGCGTTGACCCCAAGGGTACAGGGTCCTACAATGAGCAGTTCTTC. Its translation: CSVDPKGTGSYNEQFF.

This clonotype came up many times. The chain recombines TRBV7-2 with TRBJ2-3; 15 nucleotides line up with TRBD2. J lost 8 bases, V lost 5 bases, and 8 bases had no gene match. In germline, CDR1 is SGHTA, CDR2 FQGNSA. This CDR3 region has 16 residues. The CDR3 sequence is CASSTGLAGGPVTQYF. The CDR3 nucleotides are TGTGCCAGCAGCACCGGACTAGCGGGAGGGCCGGTTACGCAGTATTTT.

In this sample, this clonotype turned up a few times. The rearrangement uses TRBV29-1 and TRBJ2-6; TRBD1 agrees at 9 bases. This CDR3 region has 16 residues. Trimming removed 4 bases from V and 0 bases from J; junction bases left unmatched: 4. Germline CDR1 is SQVTM and CDR2 is ANQGSEA. Written as DNA, the CDR3 is TGCAGCGTTGGGGGACAGGGCCTCTCTGGGGCCAACGTCCTGACTTTC. Protein sequence: CSVGGQGLSGANVLTF.

A few counts support this clonotype. The chain uses TRBV7-2 and TRBJ1-2; 9 bases are shared with TRBD1. Germline lookup yields CDR1 SGHTA and CDR2 FQGNSA. The CDR3 runs to 17 residues. The V and J ends lost 5 bases and 2 bases, in that order; junction bases with no gene match: 12. As DNA, the CDR3 is TGTGCCAGCAGCCCCCCTGTTGGGACAGGGTTAAACTATGGCTACACCTTC. Translating gives CASSPPVGTGLNYGYTF. The full variable domain, completed using reference TRBV7-2 and TRBJ1-2, is GAGVSQSPSNKVTEKGKDVELRCDPISGHTALYWYRQSLGQGLEFLIYFQGNSAPDKSGLPSDRFSAERTGGSVSTLTIQRTQQEDSAVYLCASSPPVGTGLNYGYTFGSGTRLTVV.

This clonotype was picked up a small number of times. This chain links TRBV29-1 with TRBJ2-1, with TRBD1 identical over 7 bases. Trimming at V came to 7 bases and at J to 0 bases, leaving 9 bases not matched to a gene. The CDR3 totals 15 residues. CDR1 and CDR2 from the germline V gene are SQVTM and ANQGSEA. The CDR3 bases are TGCAGCGAAGAAGGGGGCGGACTCTCCTACAATGAGCAGTTCTTC. It is translated as CSEEGGGLSYNEQFF.

This clonotype has at least ten counts. The V call is TRBV20-1, the J call TRBJ1-5, with unresolved D. The CDR3 totals 12 residues. CDR1 and CDR2 (germline): DFQATT, SNEGSKA (reference sequence). With 5 bases removed from V and 7 bases from J, the gap between germline ends came to 12 bases. CDR3 nucleotides: TGCAGTGCTTCCCTTACCGGCCAGCCCCAGCATTTT. It yields the protein CSASLTGQPQHF.

The rearrangement joins TRBV6-5 to TRBJ1-1, with a possible D match to TRBD1 (5 bases). This CDR3 contains 14 residues. CDR1 is MNHEY and CDR2 is SVGAGI in the germline V gene. The V and J ends lost 8 bases and 1 base respectively, with 14 bases between them. The CDR3 protein is CASRPGAGNTEAFF. DNA of the CDR3: TGTGCCAGCCGTCCCGGGGCCGGGAACACTGAAGCTTTCTTT.

At least ten counts were recorded for this clonotype. The chain is built from TRBV4-3 and TRBJ2-7, with 8 bases that match TRBD1. The V gene end was trimmed by 4 bases and the J gene end by 4 bases; junction bases not matched to a gene: 6. This CDR3 comprises 14 residues. CDR1 and CDR2 from the germline V gene are LGHNA and YSLEER. The CDR3 nucleotides are TGCGCCAGCAGCCCGGACAGGGTTTCATACGAGCAGTACTTC. It yields the protein CASSPDRVSYEQYF.